This entry is about one T cell receptor (beta chain). The sample is drawn from a study of CD8 T cells in Susac syndrome. It was with random hexamers that roughly 0.45 to 1 ug RNA was reverse transcribed. The CDR3 of TCR beta was amplified by immunoSEQ multiplex PCR across 54 Vbeta and 13 Jbeta. TCRdb ran MiXCR on the immunoSEQ multiplex PCR reads and lists one entry per CDR3 protein. The table has 300,000 to 350,000 distinct CDR3 sequences, about 90% seen once; the top ten hold 0.06% to 0.075%. V was shortened by 3 bases and J by 7 bases, with 12 bases between the two germline ends. This CDR3 contains 12 residues. CDR1 is GTSNPN, CDR2 SVGIG, per germline (reference sequence).

This sequence was found in a human donor with multiple sclerosis. Sequencing was performed on CD4+ T cells from PBMCs. The J gene is TRBJ1-2, the V gene TRBV30; D is perhaps TRBD1 (5 bases). The CDR3 sequence: CAWSRDSGGYTF. CDR3 in DNA: TGTGCCTGGAGCAGGGATTCTGGTGGCTACACCTTC.